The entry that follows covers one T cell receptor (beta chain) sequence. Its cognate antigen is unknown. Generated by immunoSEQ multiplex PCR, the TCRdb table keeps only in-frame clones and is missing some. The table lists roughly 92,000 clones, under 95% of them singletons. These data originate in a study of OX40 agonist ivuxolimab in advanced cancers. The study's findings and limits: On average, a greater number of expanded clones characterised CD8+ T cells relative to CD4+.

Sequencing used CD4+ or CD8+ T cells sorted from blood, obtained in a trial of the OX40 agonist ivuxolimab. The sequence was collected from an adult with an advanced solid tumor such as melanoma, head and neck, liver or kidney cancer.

CDR3: CASSLMTSWMPETQYF. The CDR3 DNA follows: TGTGCCAGCAGTTTAATGACTAGTTGGATGCCAGAGACCCAGTACTTC. This chain uses TRBV27 with TRBJ2-5, with a tentative D call TRBD2 (6 bases). V was shortened by 2 bases and J by 4 bases, with 17 bases between the two germline ends. Germline V gives CDR1 MNHEY, CDR2 SMNVEV (reference sequence). CDR3 length: 16 residues.